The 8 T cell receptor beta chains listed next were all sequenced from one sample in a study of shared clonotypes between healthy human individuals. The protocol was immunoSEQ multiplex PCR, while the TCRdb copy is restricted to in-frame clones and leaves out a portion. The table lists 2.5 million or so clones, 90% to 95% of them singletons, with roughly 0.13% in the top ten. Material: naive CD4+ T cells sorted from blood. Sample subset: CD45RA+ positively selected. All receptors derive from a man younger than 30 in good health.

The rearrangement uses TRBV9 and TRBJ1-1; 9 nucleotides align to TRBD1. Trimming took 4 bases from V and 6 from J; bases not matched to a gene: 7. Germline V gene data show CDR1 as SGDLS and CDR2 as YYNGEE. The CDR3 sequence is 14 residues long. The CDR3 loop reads CASSPRDREAEAFF. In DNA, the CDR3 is TGTGCCAGCAGCCCCCGGGACAGGGAAGCTGAAGCTTTCTTT.

CDR3 sequence: CASSAGLETDTQYF. The CDR3 coding sequence is TGTGCCAGCAGCGCGGGACTAGAAACAGATACGCAGTATTTT. J is TRBJ2-3 and V is TRBV9; 8 nucleotides align to TRBD2. The length of the CDR3 is 14 residues. Germline loops: CDR1 SGDLS, CDR2 YYNGEE. Trimming at V came to 3 bases and at J to 3 bases, leaving 3 bases not matched to a gene.

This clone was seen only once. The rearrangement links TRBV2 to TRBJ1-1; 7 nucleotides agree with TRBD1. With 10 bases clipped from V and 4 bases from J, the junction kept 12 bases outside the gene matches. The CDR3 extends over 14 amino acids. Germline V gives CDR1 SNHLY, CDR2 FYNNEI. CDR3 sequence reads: CAIPGDSFGTEAFF. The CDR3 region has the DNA TGTGCCATCCCGGGGGACAGTTTTGGCACTGAAGCTTTCTTT.

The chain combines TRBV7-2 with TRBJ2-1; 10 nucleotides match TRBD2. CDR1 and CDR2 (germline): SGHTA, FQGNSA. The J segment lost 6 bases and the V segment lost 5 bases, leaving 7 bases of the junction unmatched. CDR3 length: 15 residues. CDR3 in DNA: TGTGCCAGCAGCCCGAGACTAGCGGGCAGCAATGAGCAGTTCTTC. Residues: CASSPRLAGSNEQFF.

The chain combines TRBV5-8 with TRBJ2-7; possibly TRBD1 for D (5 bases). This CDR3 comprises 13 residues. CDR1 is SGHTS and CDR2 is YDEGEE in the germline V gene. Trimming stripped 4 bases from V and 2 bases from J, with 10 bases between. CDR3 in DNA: TGTGCCAGCAGCCCAGGGCACCCCTACGAGCAGTACTTC. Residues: CASSPGHPYEQYF.

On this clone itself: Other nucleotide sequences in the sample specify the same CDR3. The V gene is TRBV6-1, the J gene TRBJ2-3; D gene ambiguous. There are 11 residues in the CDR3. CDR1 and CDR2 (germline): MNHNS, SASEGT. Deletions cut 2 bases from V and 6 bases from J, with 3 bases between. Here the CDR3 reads CASSEPDTQYF. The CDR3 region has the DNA TGTGCCAGCAGTGAACCGGATACGCAGTATTTT.

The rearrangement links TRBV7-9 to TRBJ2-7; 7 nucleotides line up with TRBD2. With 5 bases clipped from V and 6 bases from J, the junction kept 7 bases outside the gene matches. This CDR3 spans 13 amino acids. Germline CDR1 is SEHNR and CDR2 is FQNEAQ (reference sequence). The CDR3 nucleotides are TGTGCCAGCAGCCCAGGACTAGTAAGCGAGCAGTACTTC. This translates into CASSPGLVSEQYF.

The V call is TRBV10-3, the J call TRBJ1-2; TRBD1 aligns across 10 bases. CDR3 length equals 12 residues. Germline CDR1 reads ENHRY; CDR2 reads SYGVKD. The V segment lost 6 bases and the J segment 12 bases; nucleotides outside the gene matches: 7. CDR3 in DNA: TGTGCCATCAGGACCCGGGACAGGGGACACACCTTC. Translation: CAIRTRDRGHTF.